The 28 T cell receptor beta chains reported below all come from one sample, sequenced in a study of T cell repertoires in aging, cancer and after chemotherapy. Rearranged V-D-J TRB sequences were amplified with a mixed TRB-A/B primer pool. Each CDR3 protein is one row after TCRdb ran MiXCR on the multiplex PCR reads. Here the sample spans over 6,500 distinct CDR3 sequences, over 20% being singletons. The template was genomic DNA from peripheral blood, not RNA. The specimen sequenced was blood. The receptors were sampled from a human donor with a blood cancer.

The chain is built from TRBV4-2 and TRBJ2-6, with no clear D. CDR1 is LGHNA, CDR2 YNFKEQ, per germline. Trimming removed 4 bases at V and 2 bases at J, with 9 bases between. This CDR3 has 15 amino acids. CDR3 DNA: TGTGCCAGCAGCCGACCGTCCCCTGGGGCCAACGTCCTGACTTTC. Its translation: CASSRPSPGANVLTF.

This clonotype was seen only a few times. The chain links TRBV5-4 to TRBJ1-3, with D possibly being TRBD1 (6 bases). Germline CDR1 reads SGHNT; CDR2 reads YYREEE (reference sequence). V was shortened by 10 bases and J by 0 bases, with 17 bases between the two germline ends. This CDR3 contains 15 residues. CDR3 region: CAQSVGAGSGNTIYF. The DNA of the CDR3 is TGTGCCCAGAGTGTGGGGGCCGGCTCTGGAAACACCATATATTTT.

This rearrangement joins TRBV12-3 or TRBV12-4 to TRBJ2-4; weak D call: TRBD1 (7 bases). The CDR3 contains 15 residues. The ends were cut back, 6 bases at V and 2 bases at J, with 14 bases in the middle. CDR3 bases: TGTGCCAGCAGAAGACTAGGGGGCCCCAAAAACATTCAGTACTTC. Translated, it gives CASRRLGGPKNIQYF.

This clonotype was found a few times. The rearrangement uses TRBV5-1 and TRBJ2-7; D is possibly TRBD1 or TRBD2 (5 bases each). The CDR3 has 13 residues. Germline CDR1 SGHRS, CDR2 YFSETQ. V was pared by 3 bases and J by 3 bases, with 10 bases between. The DNA of the CDR3 is TGCGCCAGCAGCTCCGGGACCGACTACGAGCAGTACTTC. Translated: CASSSGTDYEQYF.

Only one count was recorded for this clonotype. The rearrangement joins TRBV4-3 to TRBJ2-3; 7 bases map to TRBD1. This CDR3 contains 16 residues. The junction had 6 bases not matched to a gene; V was cut back by 1 base and J by 2 bases. In germline, CDR1 is LGHNA, CDR2 YSLEER. The CDR3 nucleotides are TGCGCCAGCAGCCAAGGGGGGACAGTGGACACAGATACGCAGTATTTT. It encodes CASSQGGTVDTDTQYF.

Judged by abundance, this clonotype is medium-sized (0.01 to 0.1%). The chain is built from TRBV5-5 and TRBJ1-1, with TRBD1 matching 11 bases. V was pared by 4 bases and J by 4 bases, with 12 bases of the junction left unmatched. Per germline, CDR1 SGHKS and CDR2 YYEKEE (reference sequence). The CDR3 has 17 residues. CDR3 in amino acids: CASSTALDRGLVTEAFF. The DNA of the CDR3 is TGTGCCAGCAGCACAGCCCTGGACAGGGGGCTTGTCACTGAAGCTTTCTTT.

This clonotype was seen more than once but under ten times. The V call is TRBV5-1, the J call TRBJ2-1, with D unclear. The V end was cut by 2 bases, the J end by 8 bases, with 5 bases between. In germline, CDR1 is SGHRS, CDR2 YFSETQ. CDR3 length: 11 amino acids. In DNA, the CDR3 is TGCGCCAGCAGCTTAACGGATGAGCAGTTCTTC. The encoded protein is CASSLTDEQFF.

This clonotype is deemed medium-sized (0.01 to 0.1%). V and J are TRBV12-3 or TRBV12-4 and TRBJ1-4; D remains unclear. The CDR3 totals 11 residues. Trimming stripped 0 bases from V and 7 bases from J, with 0 bases between. In DNA form, the CDR3 reads TGTGCCAGCAGTTTAGCTGAAAAACTGTTTTTT. The encoded protein is CASSLAEKLFF.

The chain couples TRBV20-1 to TRBJ1-5; 10 bases match TRBD1. The CDR3 is 14 amino acids. Germline values: CDR1 DFQATT, CDR2 SNEGSKA (reference sequence). V shed 6 bases, J shed 4 bases, and the junction held 6 bases outside the gene matches. CDR3 in DNA: TGCAGTGCCCAGCCGGGACAGGGGAATCAGCCCCAGCATTTT. Protein sequence: CSAQPGQGNQPQHF.

Within the sample, this clonotype is medium-sized (0.01 to 0.1%). The chain has TRBV27 and TRBJ2-3, with 11 bases lining up with TRBD1. The CDR3 length is 15 residues. The V and J ends lost 3 bases and 5 bases, in that order; junction bases with no gene match: 4. From germline, CDR1 is MNHEY and CDR2 SMNVEV (reference sequence). The chain's CDR3 is CASSFSGTGGDTQYF. CDR3 bases: TGTGCCAGCAGTTTTTCCGGGACAGGGGGAGATACGCAGTATTTT.

The J gene is TRBJ2-7, the V gene TRBV7-9; the D gene is possibly TRBD2 (5 bases). This CDR3 is 13 amino acids long. V lost 11 bases to trimming and J lost 1 base, with 15 bases between them. CDR1 and CDR2 (germline): SEHNR, FQNEAQ (reference sequence). In DNA form, the CDR3 reads TGTGCCTCCGAAGGGAGTAGTTCCTACGAGCAGTACTTC. Translated: CASEGSSSYEQYF.

V and J are TRBV12-3 or TRBV12-4 and TRBJ2-2, with 7 bases identical to TRBD2. The CDR3 consists of 16 residues. V lost 9 bases to trimming and J lost 7 bases; unmatched junction nucleotides: 17. The DNA for the CDR3 is TGTGCCAGTTCGGGGACGAGGGCCTCGGGGGGCGGGGAGCTGTTTTTT. This translates into CASSGTRASGGGELFF.

The V gene is TRBV5-1, the J gene TRBJ2-1, with 7 bases aligning to TRBD2. The ends lost 4 bases at V and 7 bases at J; junction bases unmatched: 11. This CDR3 contains 15 residues. Germline V gene lookup returns CDR1 SGHRS and CDR2 YFSETQ. The CDR3 here is CASSRTSSPGNEQFF. For the CDR3, the DNA is TGCGCCAGCAGCAGGACTAGTTCCCCAGGAAATGAGCAGTTCTTC.

This clonotype is medium-sized. The V gene is TRBV15, the J gene TRBJ1-6; 9 bases match TRBD1. CDR1 LNHNV and CDR2 YYDKDF come from the germline V gene (reference sequence). This CDR3 is built from 16 residues. Trimming took 1 base from V and 8 from J; bases not matched to a gene: 6. The CDR3 DNA follows: TGTGCCACCAGCAGAGTCCGGGACAGGGTAGATTCACCCCTCCACTTT. This codes for CATSRVRDRVDSPLHF.

This clonotype was observed a few times. The CDR3 nucleotides read TGTGCCAGCAGCACTCCTAGCGGAAGCTCCTACGAGCAGTACTTC. Amino acids: CASSTPSGSSYEQYF. The chain recombines TRBV21-1 with TRBJ2-7; the table's D call TRBD2 went unverified against the DNA. TRBV21-1 is a known pseudogene. CDR3 length equals 15 residues.

A word on this clonotype: A much larger clone sits a single nucleotide away, making a read error possible. The chain uses TRBV4-2 and TRBJ2-7, with 10 bases matching TRBD2. Germline assignment: CDR1 LGHNA and CDR2 YNFKEQ. J gave up 5 bases and V 4 bases, and 5 bases lay outside the gene matches. The CDR3 has 14 amino acids. The CDR3 region has the DNA TGTGCCAGCAGCCTAGCGGGAGGCAGGAACGAGCAGTACTTC. Amino acid sequence: CASSLAGGRNEQYF.

As to this clonotype: This sequence may be a read error, since a much larger clone differs from it by one base. The chain recombines TRBV30 with TRBJ2-7, with 9 bases identical to TRBD1. The J segment lost 5 bases and the V segment lost 1 base, leaving 12 bases of the junction unmatched. Germline V gene sequence: CDR1 GTSNPN, CDR2 SVGIG (reference sequence). The CDR3 is 16 residues long. CDR3 nucleotide sequence: TGTGCCTGGAGTGGTCTCCGGGACAGGGTGTCCCACGAGCAGTACTTC. This translates into CAWSGLRDRVSHEQYF.

There are a few counts of this clonotype. This rearrangement joins TRBV7-2 to TRBJ2-4, with D tentatively TRBD1 or TRBD2 (5 bases each). Per germline, CDR1 SGHTA and CDR2 FQGNSA. This CDR3 has 14 residues. V lost 1 base to trimming and J lost 7 bases, with 11 bases between them. The chain's CDR3 is CASSLGLGENIQYF. The CDR3 DNA reads TGTGCCAGCAGCTTAGGCCTAGGGGAGAACATTCAGTACTTC.

V is TRBV7-2 and J is TRBJ1-5, with a weak D call TRBD1 (5 bases). The germline V gene encodes CDR1 SGHTA and CDR2 FQGNSA. The germline V and J ends were trimmed by 3 bases and 7 bases, with 13 bases remaining between them. The CDR3 covers 14 residues. CDR3 bases: TGTGCCAGCAGCTTTACCGCCGGGGACCAGCCCCAGCATTTT. Amino acids: CASSFTAGDQPQHF.

This clonotype is categorized as medium-sized. The J gene is TRBJ2-7, the V gene TRBV19; tentatively, D is TRBD2 (5 bases). There are 13 residues in the CDR3. The ends were cut back, 3 bases at V and 0 bases at J, with 6 bases in the middle. Germline loops: CDR1 LNHDA, CDR2 SQIVND (reference sequence). CDR3 protein: CASSMGSSYEQYF. The CDR3 DNA reads as TGTGCCAGTAGTATGGGGAGCTCCTACGAGCAGTACTTC.

This CDR3 reads CASSSYDRLDSPLHF. In nucleotides, the CDR3 is TGTGCCAGCAGTTCCTACGACAGGTTGGATTCACCCCTCCACTTT. V usage is TRBV2 and J usage is TRBJ1-6, with D possibly TRBD1 on 6 matching bases. The V end was cut by 5 bases, the J end by 8 bases, with 16 bases between. This CDR3 contains 15 residues. Germline CDR1 reads SNHLY; CDR2 reads FYNNEI.

This clonotype was seen only a few times. The V gene is TRBV28, the J gene TRBJ2-1; the D gene is possibly TRBD2 (6 bases). Germline CDR1 MDHEN, CDR2 SYDVKM. This CDR3 is 14 amino acids long. V lost 7 bases to trimming and J lost 12 bases, with 22 bases between them. CDR3 loop: CASIETAWRGVQFF. DNA of the CDR3: TGTGCCAGCATTGAGACTGCGTGGAGGGGTGTGCAGTTCTTC. Full variable domain (rest looked up from reference TRBV28 and TRBJ2-1): DVKVTQSSRYLVKRTGEKVFLECVQDMDHENMFWYRQDPGLGLRLIYFSYDVKMKEKGDIPEGYSVSREKKERFSLILESASTNQTSMYLCASIETAWRGVQFFGPGTRLTVL.

This clonotype is classed as medium-sized. The rearrangement uses TRBV7-6 and TRBJ2-2; D is possibly TRBD2 (5 bases). This CDR3 region has 15 residues. Deletions cut 2 bases from V and 5 bases from J, with 12 bases between. The germline V gene encodes CDR1 SGHVS and CDR2 FNYEAQ. Written as DNA, the CDR3 is TGTGCCAGCAGCTTAACGGCCACGGGGACCGGGGAGCTGTTTTTT. Translation gives CASSLTATGTGELFF.

This sequence joins TRBV28 and TRBJ2-7, with D possibly being TRBD1 or TRBD2 (5 bases each). V was pared by 7 bases and J by 0 bases, with 13 bases between. There are 14 residues in the CDR3. From germline, CDR1 is MDHEN and CDR2 SYDVKM. The CDR3: CASTRDRRSYEQYF. CDR3 DNA: TGTGCCAGCACCCGGGACCGACGCTCCTACGAGCAGTACTTC.

Within the sample, this clonotype is medium-sized. The chain carries TRBV6-2 or TRBV6-3 and TRBJ2-1, with 8 positions matching TRBD2. Germline V gives CDR1 MNHEY, CDR2 SVGEGT. The CDR3 covers 12 residues. The V and J ends lost 4 bases and 9 bases, in that order; junction bases with no gene match: 2. CDR3 sequence: CASSFREGEQFF. CDR3 sequence (DNA): TGTGCCAGCAGTTTTCGGGAGGGTGAGCAGTTCTTC.

In this sample, this clonotype turned up a few times. The V call is TRBV6-5, the J call TRBJ1-1; TRBD1 matches 8 bases. V was pared by 8 bases and J by 1 base, with 6 bases of the junction left unmatched. Germline V CDR1 and CDR2: MNHEY, SVGAGI. The CDR3 runs to 14 residues. The CDR3 sequence: CASEAGGRNTEAFF. CDR3 in DNA: TGTGCCAGCGAAGCAGGGGGCAGGAACACTGAAGCTTTCTTT.

A few counts support this clonotype. V gene TRBV20-1 combines with J gene TRBJ2-5; TRBD1 matches 11 bases. CDR3 length: 17 amino acids. Germline trimming cut 0 bases from V and 2 bases from J; bases unmatched to any gene: 8. The V gene's germline CDR1 is DFQATT and CDR2 SNEGSKA (reference sequence). The CDR3 is CSARERRTGGGQETQYF. CDR3 nucleotide sequence: TGCAGTGCTAGAGAACGGAGGACAGGGGGCGGGCAAGAGACCCAGTACTTC.

The V and J genes are TRBV27 and TRBJ1-1; TRBD1 matches 7 bases. This CDR3 region has 13 residues. The ends lost 7 bases at V and 9 bases at J; junction bases unmatched: 11. Germline CDR1 MNHEY, CDR2 SMNVEV (reference sequence). CDR3 loop: CASKDRARTKAFF. The CDR3 nucleotides are TGTGCCAGCAAAGACAGGGCGAGGACTAAAGCTTTCTTT.